The next 2 T cell receptor beta chains were all read from a single sample in a study of control samples from healthy donors and cancer patients. Sequenced by immunoSEQ multiplex PCR; TCRdb stores in-frame clones only, minus some. This sample yields tens of thousands of clones, of which 94% are seen a single time; more than 2.5% belongs to the top ten. The sequencing input was blood. The receptors originated from a woman aged 25 to 45 in good health.

This sequence joins TRBV5-1 and TRBJ2-1; 13 bases are a match to TRBD2. CDR1 SGHRS and CDR2 YFSETQ come from the germline V gene. After removal of 4 bases from V and 8 bases from J, the junction contained 12 bases not matched to a gene. The CDR3 extends over 17 amino acids. CDR3 sequence: CASSPDPTSGRSHEQFF. CDR3 nucleotide sequence: TGCGCCAGCAGCCCGGACCCGACTAGCGGGAGGTCCCATGAGCAGTTCTTC.

The CDR3 region has the DNA TGTGCCTGGAGTTCGACAGGGGACACTGAAGCTTTCTTT. Encoded protein: CAWSSTGDTEAFF. The chain is built from TRBV30 and TRBJ1-1, with 8 bases that match TRBD1. The V and J ends lost 2 bases and 3 bases, in that order; junction bases with no gene match: 2. CDR1 and CDR2 (germline): GTSNPN, SVGIG (reference sequence). The CDR3 loop spans 13 amino acids.